This TCR beta chain stems from a study of OX40 agonist ivuxolimab in advanced cancers. General study points: There were, on average, more expanded clones in CD8+ T cells than in CD4+.

Notes on this clone: Its antigen is still unknown.

Method: immunoSEQ multiplex PCR; TCRdb's copy keeps in-frame clones and lacks some. The sample includes about 70,000 clones, 86% of them seen just once. The sequence was collected from an adult with an advanced solid tumor such as melanoma, head and neck, liver or kidney cancer. Sequencing used CD4+ or CD8+ T cells sorted from blood, obtained in a trial of the OX40 agonist ivuxolimab.

Here the CDR3 DNA reads TGCAGTGTTCCTTACAGGGAGACCCAGTACTTC. It codes for CSVPYRETQYF. The rearrangement uses TRBV20-1 and TRBJ2-5; TRBD1 is a possible D gene (5 bases). V was trimmed by 7 bases and J by 5 bases, leaving 11 bases between them. The CDR3 has 11 residues. CDR1 is DFQATT and CDR2 is SNEGSKA in the germline V gene (reference sequence).